This TCR beta chain was captured in a study of blood T cell repertoires in COVID-19. Overall study context: Researchers got acute and convalescent COVID-19 samples from the United States, Italy and Spain. T cells, B-cell-depleted T cells, or PBMCs supplied cDNA or gDNA.

Germline CDR1 is MNHEY and CDR2 is SMNVEV (reference sequence). The V end lost 2 bases, the J end lost 5 bases, and 10 bases lay between the germline ends. This CDR3 spans 15 amino acids. Per the original methods: Cell counts per sample came from amplifying reference gene primers. The assay was immunoSEQ multiplex PCR, and TCRdb's table has in-frame clones only and misses some. The D gene and trimming were derived from the DNA, and the V and J assignments and clone size from that table. Of 75,000 to 100,000 clones in the sample, roughly four fifths are singletons; the top ten hold around a fifth. The source material was peripheral blood. The chain is built from TRBV27 and TRBJ1-6; no clear D gene. The receptor comes from a human donor in a cohort sampled during active COVID-19. In DNA, the CDR3 is TGTGCCAGCAGTTTAGGACTGAACCATAATTCACCCCTCCACTTT. Amino acids: CASSLGLNHNSPLHF.